A selection of T cell receptor beta chains follows, all from one sample in a study of metastatic and nonmetastatic thyroid tumors. Via MiXCR, TCRdb re-called the PCR reads. The sample has over 10,000 clones, more than 20% seen once. Sequenced: tumor tissue. Every receptor here comes from a female donor with papillary thyroid cancer or a benign thyroid nodule (not recorded which). Some clones in this sample may be carry-over from other donors' samples. Each CDR3 is given with its conserved first and last residue. The D gene is left open where the match is weak. Only part of the rows carry a size: once, few, many, or a class if the clone is expanded.

v_call	clone_size	d_call	j_call	cdr3_aa	cdr3_nt
TRBV12-3/TRBV12-4	-	-	TRBJ2-7	CASSLGPDEQYF	TGTGCCAGCAGTTTAGGACCCGACGAGCAGTACTTC
TRBV6-6	few	-	TRBJ2-2	CASSYQGVGWACELFF	TGTGCCAGCAGTTACCAAGGGGTGGGATGGGCCTGTGAGCTGTTTTTT
TRBV6-2/TRBV6-3	few	-	TRBJ2-7	CASISWDPGYEQYF	TGTGCCAGCATCTCCTGGGACCCTGGCTACGAGCAGTACTTC
TRBV13	-	-	TRBJ2-7	CASSRRPDRGDEQYF	TGTGCCAGCAGCCGCCGCCCGGACCGCGGGGACGAGCAGTACTTC
TRBV27	few	-	TRBJ2-1	CAFKTWVGQSSYNEQFF	TGTGCCTTCAAAACCTGGGTGGGGCAGAGCTCCTACAATGAGCAGTTCTTC
TRBV7-3	many	TRBD1	TRBJ2-7	CASSPGQGYEQYF	TGTGCCAGCAGCCCCGGACAGGGCTACGAGCAGTACTTC
TRBV6-4	-	-	TRBJ1-5	CASSDPRGQQPPYSNQPQHF	TGTGCCAGCAGTGACCCCAGGGGCCAACAGCCTCCCTATAGCAATCAGCCCCAGCATTTT
TRBV5-8	-	-	TRBJ1-2	CSSTRLQSHYGYTF	TGTTCCAGCACCCGATTACAGTCTCACTATGGCTACACCTTC
TRBV3-1	few	TRBD2	TRBJ2-2	CASSPTGTSGGPRWMGELFF	TGTGCCAGCAGCCCTACCGGGACTAGCGGGGGGCCGCGCTGGATGGGGGAGCTGTTTTTT
TRBV4-1	-	TRBD1	TRBJ1-2	CASSQGQGGDYGYTF	TGCGCCAGCAGTCAGGGACAGGGAGGGGACTATGGCTACACCTTT
TRBV7-8	many	-	TRBJ1-6	CASSPGPNSPLHF	TGTGCCAGCAGCCCAGGGCCGAATTCACCCCTCCACTTT
TRBV9	many	-	TRBJ1-2	CASRGEKGYTF	TGTGCCAGCAGGGGGGAAAAAGGCTACACCTTC
TRBV12-3/TRBV12-4	few	TRBD2	TRBJ2-5	CASTSGGTQYF	TGTGCCAGCACTAGCGGGGGGACCCAGTACTTC
TRBV12-3/TRBV12-4	medium-sized	TRBD1	TRBJ1-6	CASTRTGGFGSPLHF	TGTGCCAGCACTAGGACAGGGGGATTCGGTTCACCCCTCCACTTT
TRBV20-1	-	TRBD1	TRBJ1-5	CSGAGTGAQTQHF	TGCAGTGGCGCCGGGACAGGGGCCCAGACCCAGCATTTT
TRBV6-1	-	TRBD2	TRBJ2-6	CASRTSGRKAGANVLTF	TGTGCCAGCAGGACTAGCGGGAGAAAGGCTGGGGCCAACGTCCTGACTTTC
TRBV11-2	many	-	TRBJ1-6	CASSLTDGSPLHF	TGTGCCAGCAGTTTAACAGACGGTTCACCCCTCCACTTT
TRBV12-3/TRBV12-4	few	TRBD1	TRBJ1-1	CASIPLNRGNTEAFF	TGTGCCAGCATTCCACTTAACAGGGGGAACACTGAAGCTTTCTTT
TRBV10-3	-	-	TRBJ2-1	CASSRGAQPYNEQFF	TGTGCCAGCTCCAGAGGGGCGCAGCCCTACAATGAGCAGTTCTTC
TRBV6-1	medium-sized	-	TRBJ1-1	CASRARRGTEAFF	TGTGCCAGCCGCGCCCGTCGCGGCACTGAAGCTTTCTTT
TRBV11-3	many	TRBD1	TRBJ2-3	CASSLDRGSTDTQYF	TGTGCCAGCAGCCTCGACAGGGGGTCTACAGATACGCAGTATTTT
TRBV28	-	TRBD2	TRBJ2-5	CASTGGEETQYF	TGTGCCAGCACCGGGGGGGAAGAGACCCAGTACTTC